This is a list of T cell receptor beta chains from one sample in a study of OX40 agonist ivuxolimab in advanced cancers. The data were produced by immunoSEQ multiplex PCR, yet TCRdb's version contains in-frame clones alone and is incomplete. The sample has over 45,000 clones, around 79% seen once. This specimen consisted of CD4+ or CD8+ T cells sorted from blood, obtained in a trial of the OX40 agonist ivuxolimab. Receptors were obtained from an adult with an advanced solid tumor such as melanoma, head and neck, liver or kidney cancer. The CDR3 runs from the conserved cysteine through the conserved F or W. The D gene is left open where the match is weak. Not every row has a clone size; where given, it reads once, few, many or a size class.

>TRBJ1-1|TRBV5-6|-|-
CASSPDLSLASNTEAFF
TGTGCCAGCAGCCCAGACCTTAGTTTGGCCAGCAACACTGAAGCTTTCTTT
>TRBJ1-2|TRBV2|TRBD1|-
CASKGDRGRGYTF
TGTGCCAGCAAGGGGGACAGGGGACGTGGCTACACCTTC
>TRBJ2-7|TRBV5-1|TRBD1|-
CASSYGQGPYEQYF
TGCGCCAGCAGCTATGGACAGGGCCCCTACGAGCAGTACTTC
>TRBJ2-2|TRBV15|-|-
CATSTFGSGGELFF
TGTGCCACCAGCACTTTCGGGAGTGGCGGGGAGCTGTTTTTT
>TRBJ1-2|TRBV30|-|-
CAWSVQEYGYTF
TGTGCCTGGAGTGTACAGGAATATGGCTACACCTTC
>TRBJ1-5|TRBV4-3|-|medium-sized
CASSLTTGDSNQPQHF
TGCGCCAGCAGCCTTACTACGGGGGATAGCAATCAGCCCCAGCATTTT
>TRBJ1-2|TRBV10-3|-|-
CAINPDSSYGYTF
TGTGCCATCAATCCGGACAGTTCCTATGGCTACACCTTC
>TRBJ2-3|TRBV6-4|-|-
CASSAYGDTQYF
TGTGCCAGCAGCGCATATGGTGATACGCAGTATTTT
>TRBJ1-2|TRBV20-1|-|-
CSASTMPGYTF
TGCAGTGCGAGTACTATGCCGGGCTACACCTTC
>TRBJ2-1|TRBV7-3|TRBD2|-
CASSLTSAGGGRASKEQFF
TGTGCCAGCAGCTTAACGTCGGCAGGCGGGGGTAGAGCCAGTAAAGAGCAGTTCTTC